This entry is about one T cell receptor (beta chain). Its antigen is not known. The data derive from a study of cytomegalovirus exposure and HLA in healthy donors. Study-wide results and caveats: Associated with cytomegalovirus, according to the listing, were 170 or so TCR beta chains. A few of the chains that were CMV-associated were confirmed in vitro to be specific for CMV antigens.

TCRdb's table, derived via immunoSEQ multiplex PCR, lists solely in-frame clones and lacks some. The table includes tens of thousands of clones, approximately 88% detected once. Separate from the 666-subject first cohort, the roughly 120-subject validation cohort was the one that the donors belonged to. This CDR3 region has 15 residues. Per germline, CDR1 SGHTA and CDR2 FQGNSA. V was pared by 5 bases and J by 5 bases, with 9 bases of the junction left unmatched. Material for sequencing was PBMCs. This sequence originates from a woman aged 18-29 years in good health and CMV-seronegative. V usage is TRBV7-2 and J usage is TRBJ2-5; 9 nucleotides align to TRBD2. CDR3 region: CASSLGASGGETQYF. As DNA, the CDR3 is TGTGCCAGCAGCCTCGGCGCCAGCGGGGGGGAGACCCAGTACTTC.